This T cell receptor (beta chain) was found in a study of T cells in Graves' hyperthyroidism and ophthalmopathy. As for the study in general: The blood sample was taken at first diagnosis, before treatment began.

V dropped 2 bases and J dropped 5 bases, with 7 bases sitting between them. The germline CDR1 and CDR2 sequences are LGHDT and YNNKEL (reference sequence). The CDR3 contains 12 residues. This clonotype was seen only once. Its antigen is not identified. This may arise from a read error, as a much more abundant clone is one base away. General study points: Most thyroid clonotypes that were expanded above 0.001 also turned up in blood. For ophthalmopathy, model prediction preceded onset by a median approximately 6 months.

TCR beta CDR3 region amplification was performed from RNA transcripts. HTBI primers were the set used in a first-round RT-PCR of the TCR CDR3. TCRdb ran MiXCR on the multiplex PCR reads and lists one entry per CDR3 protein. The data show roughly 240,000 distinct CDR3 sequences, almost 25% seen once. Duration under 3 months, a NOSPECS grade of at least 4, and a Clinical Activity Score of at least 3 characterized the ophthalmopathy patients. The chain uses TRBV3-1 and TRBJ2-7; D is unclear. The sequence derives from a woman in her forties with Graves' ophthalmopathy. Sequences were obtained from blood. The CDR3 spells CASSQPPDEQYF. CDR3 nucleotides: TGTGCCAGCAGCCAACCCCCCGACGAGCAGTACTTC.